Shown below are 9 T cell receptor beta chains from a single sample sequenced in a study of CD8 T cells in ankylosing spondylitis. These receptors have no known antigen. Study conclusions and caveats: Characteristic of ankylosing spondylitis blood, it appeared, was a TCR beta motif comprising about 8 highly homologous variants.

TCRdb re-analysed the 5' RACE reads in MiXCR, keeping a single row per CDR3 protein. The data contain over 200,000 distinct CDR3 sequences, around 18% of them seen just once; the ten biggest clones take up 40% to 50%. What was sequenced was blood, either unsorted or a sorted T cell fraction (not recorded which). All receptors come from a male donor with ankylosing spondylitis.

The chain uses TRBV7-9 and TRBJ2-3, with D hard to call. Germline V gene lookup returns CDR1 SEHNR and CDR2 FQNEAQ (reference sequence). The CDR3 contains 13 residues. V shed 2 bases and J shed 4 bases, with 7 bases lying between them. The DNA of the CDR3 is TGTGCCAGCAGCTTATATTTCTCAGATACGCAGTATTTT. Protein sequence: CASSLYFSDTQYF.

The chain has TRBV29-1 and TRBJ2-1; D remains unclear. This CDR3 region has 10 residues. Trimming took 6 bases from V and 8 from J, leaving 8 bases between them. Germline CDR1 reads SQVTM; CDR2 reads ANQGSEA. Here the CDR3 reads CSVGVHEQFF. The CDR3 region has the DNA TGCAGCGTCGGAGTGCATGAGCAGTTCTTC.

The genes are TRBV7-2 and TRBJ2-1; no definite D call. CDR1 is SGHTA, CDR2 FQGNSA, per germline. The CDR3 is 12 amino acids. The germline V and J ends were trimmed by 2 bases and 8 bases, with 7 bases remaining between them. The CDR3 region is CASSLIVHEQFF. CDR3 DNA sequence: TGTGCCAGCAGCTTAATCGTCCATGAGCAGTTCTTC.

This rearrangement joins TRBV11-2 to TRBJ2-7, with 13 bases aligning to TRBD2. Trimming cost V 4 bases and J 2 bases; bases outside gene matches: 5. The CDR3 covers 16 residues. Looked up from germline, CDR1 is SGHAT and CDR2 is FQNNGV. The CDR3 spells CASSYGLAGDTYEQYF. CDR3 in DNA: TGTGCCAGCAGCTACGGACTAGCGGGGGACACCTACGAGCAGTACTTC.

This clonotype was seen more than once but under ten times. CDR3 residues: CASSARLFMNTEAFF. CDR3 nucleotide sequence: TGTGCCAGCAGCGCCAGACTGTTCATGAACACTGAAGCTTTCTTT. V and J are TRBV3-1 and TRBJ1-1; D unclear. Per germline, CDR1 LGHDT and CDR2 YNNKEL (reference sequence). Trimming left V 5 bases short and J 0 bases short, with 13 bases between. The CDR3 is 15 amino acids.

V is TRBV27 and J is TRBJ1-5; D uncertain. This CDR3 contains 13 residues. CDR1 and CDR2 from the germline V gene are MNHEY and SMNVEV (reference sequence). Trimming took 3 bases from V and 6 from J, leaving 9 bases between them. The CDR3 reads CASSFSLFQPQHF. DNA for the CDR3: TGTGCCAGCAGTTTCTCGTTATTTCAGCCCCAGCATTTT.

V and J are TRBV7-2 and TRBJ2-7; D call uncertain. CDR1 is SGHTA and CDR2 is FQGNSA in the germline V gene. V was trimmed by 2 bases and J by 2 bases, leaving 4 bases between them. This CDR3 spans 12 amino acids. The CDR3 DNA reads TGTGCCAGCAGCTTAATTGCCTACGAGCAGTACTTC. Its translation: CASSLIAYEQYF.

The V call is TRBV7-2, the J call TRBJ2-3, with 12 bases identical to TRBD2. The CDR3 is 17 residues long. Trimming removed 2 bases from V and 1 base from J; junction bases left unmatched: 4. Germline CDR1 and CDR2: SGHTA and FQGNSA. The CDR3 loop is CASSLPGLAGRTDTQYF. The DNA for the CDR3 is TGTGCCAGCAGCTTACCAGGACTAGCGGGACGCACAGATACGCAGTATTTT.

This clonotype was picked up a small number of times. The chain links TRBV4-3 to TRBJ1-3; D not resolved. The V end lost 0 bases, the J end lost 0 bases, and 15 bases lay between the germline ends. This CDR3 is built from 18 residues. Germline CDR1 is LGHNA and CDR2 is YSLEER. CDR3 sequence (DNA): TGCGCCAGCAGCCAAGACCGGTATGTCGAGCGCTCTGGAAACACCATATATTTT. Residues: CASSQDRYVERSGNTIYF.